The TCR beta chain described here comes from a study of Ad26.COV2.S vaccination and SARS-CoV-2 variants. Study results and limitations: Substantial response breadth was reportedly seen for spike-specific CD8+ and CD4+ T cells after vaccination.

Treatment here: 15 to 20 received Ad26.COV2.S at low or high dose, single or two shots; several received placebo; per-sample allocation not given. All samples were drawn on day 63, counting from the first vaccine or placebo injection. Libraries were prepared by immunoSEQ multiplex PCR; TCRdb keeps only in-frame clonotypes and omits some of them. In the table there are about 330,000 clones, roughly 90% of which are singletons. In the case of this clone: Antigen: not known.

The CDR3 is made up of 14 amino acids. V was pared by 0 bases and J by 5 bases, with 9 bases between. Looked up from germline, CDR1 is SGDLS and CDR2 is YYNGEE. The rearrangement joins TRBV9 to TRBJ2-1; unclear D gene. The receptor's source is a person aged 18-65 years who received the Ad26.COV2.S COVID-19 vaccine or a placebo. This specimen consisted of peripheral blood, obtained in a trial of Ad26.COV2.S vaccine versus placebo. The CDR3 region has the DNA TGTGCCAGCAGCGTAGCTCCCCATAACAATGAGCAGTTCTTC. Its translation: CASSVAPHNNEQFF.